This entry describes one TCR beta chain. Its antigen is not known. These data are taken from a study of T cell responses to AZD1222 COVID-19 vaccine. Study details: Doses given second, at about 4 or about 12 weeks, were pooled.

V lost 5 bases to trimming and J lost 2 bases; unmatched junction nucleotides: 3. Germline values: CDR1 SGHTA, CDR2 FQGTGA. This CDR3 spans 15 amino acids. Some clones are missing from TCRdb's copy, which holds only in-frame ones; the method was immunoSEQ multiplex PCR. The repertoire has some 150,000 clones, less than 90% of them found once; the top ten carry less than 3.5%. Notes on the study in general: Rises in breadth and depth of Spike-specific TCRs came after two AZD1222 doses. The CD4 TCRs associated with vaccination extended across spike and predominated at 160-218 and 743-854. Donors were largely white British and mainly female; clonal diversity was possibly underestimated.

The material sequenced was peripheral blood, taken on day 0 of AZD1222 vaccination. The sequence came from an adult in good health. This sequence joins TRBV7-3 and TRBJ1-2; TRBD1 matches 12 bases. CDR3 nucleotide sequence: TGTGCCAGCAGCCCCGGGACAGGGGGCAACTATGGCTACACCTTC. Protein product: CASSPGTGGNYGYTF.